The rows below give T cell receptor beta chains drawn from one sample of a study of blood T cell repertoires in COVID-19. Some clones are missing from TCRdb's copy, which holds only in-frame ones; the method was immunoSEQ multiplex PCR. Altogether around 250,000 clones are present, just under 85% being singletons, with the ten largest covering under 2%. Sequencing was carried out using peripheral blood. The receptors stem from a woman aged 80 or older with acute or convalescent COVID-19. The CDR3 runs from the conserved cysteine through the conserved F or W. The D gene is left open where the match is weak. For some rows the clone size is stated as once, few or many, or as a class when expanded; others skip it.

v_call,clone_size,j_call,cdr3_length,d_call,cdr3_nt,cdr3_aa
TRBV5-4,few,TRBJ1-1,13,.,TGTGCCAGCAGCAAAACACAGAACACTGAAGCTTTCTTT,CASSKTQNTEAFF
TRBV28,.,TRBJ2-7,12,.,TGTGCCAGCAGAGGACAGAACTACGAGCAGTACTTC,CASRGQNYEQYF
TRBV11-2,.,TRBJ1-4,16,TRBD1,TGTGCCAGCAGCTTAAGGACAGGGTTAGCTAATGAAAAACTGTTTTTT,CASSLRTGLANEKLFF
TRBV21-1,.,TRBJ2-3,19,.,TGTGCCAGCAGCCCGCCCCCCCTAGCGGGAGGCATTAGCACAGATACGCAGTATTTT,CASSPPPLAGGISTDTQYF
TRBV7-8,few,TRBJ2-7,15,.,TGTGCCAGCAGCTTAGGTGGCGGACAGACCTACGAGCAGTACTTC,CASSLGGGQTYEQYF
TRBV7-2,once,TRBJ2-1,15,TRBD2,TGTGCCAGCAGCACGCGGGGGGGGGCTGGAAATGAGCAGTTCTTC,CASSTRGGAGNEQFF
TRBV28,.,TRBJ2-1,18,TRBD2,TGTGCCAGCAGGTTTAGTGGCGGGGGGGCTGGTAAGTCCAATGAGCAGTTCTTC,CASRFSGGGAGKSNEQFF
TRBV4-2,.,TRBJ2-2,14,.,TGTGCCAGCAGCCAAGATATCAACACCGGGGAGCTGTTTTTT,CASSQDINTGELFF
TRBV5-1,.,TRBJ2-7,15,TRBD2,TGCGCCAGCAGCTACGACGGGGGAGGGACCTACGAGCAGTACTTC,CASSYDGGGTYEQYF
TRBV18,few,TRBJ1-1,14,.,TGTGCCAGCTCACCCATGACAGGGAACACTGAAGCTTTCTTT,CASSPMTGNTEAFF
TRBV9,.,TRBJ1-2,15,.,TGTGCCAGCAGCCAATTGGGGGCTCTTAACTATGGCTACACCTTC,CASSQLGALNYGYTF
TRBV5-4,once,TRBJ2-2,14,TRBD2,TGTGCCAGCAGCTTGTTAGCGGGTACCGGGGAGCTGTTTTTT,CASSLLAGTGELFF
TRBV6-5,.,TRBJ1-2,12,TRBD1,TGTGCCAGCAGCGACAGGGGGGCTGGCTACACCTTC,CASSDRGAGYTF
TRBV28,.,TRBJ2-7,15,TRBD1,TGTGCCAGCAGGGCCGGGACAGACAGCTCCTACGAGCAGTACTTC,CASRAGTDSSYEQYF
TRBV3-1/TRBV3-2,.,TRBJ2-5,12,.,TGTGCCAGCAGGACTAGTCAAGAGACCCAGTACTTC,CASRTSQETQYF
TRBV10-1,.,TRBJ2-3,19,TRBD2,TGCGCCAGCAGCCGGGGGGGACTAGCGAAACACAGGGGCACAGATACGCAGTATTTT,CASSRGGLAKHRGTDTQYF
TRBV2,.,TRBJ1-5,14,.,TGTGCCAGCAGTGAGAACAGGGCGGGTCAGCCCCAGCATTTT,CASSENRAGQPQHF
TRBV15,.,TRBJ1-1,15,TRBD1,TGTGCCACCAGCAGCTGGACAGGGGTGAACACTGAAGCTTTCTTT,CATSSWTGVNTEAFF
TRBV19,.,TRBJ1-5,17,.,TGTGCCAGTAGTATATCCCAGGGGCCTTATAGCAATCAGCCCCAGCATTTT,CASSISQGPYSNQPQHF
TRBV28,.,TRBJ1-1,13,TRBD1,TGTGCCAGCACCTACAGGGGGCGAACTGAAGCTTTCTTT,CASTYRGRTEAFF
TRBV5-1,.,TRBJ2-1,16,TRBD2,TGCGCCAGCAGCTCCTCGGGCGGGAGGTCCTACAATGAGCAGTTCTTC,CASSSSGGRSYNEQFF
TRBV5-5,.,TRBJ1-6,15,TRBD1,TGTGCCAGCAGCTTGGGCCGGGACAGGGCCACCTATCTCCACTTT,CASSLGRDRATYLHF
TRBV7-2,.,TRBJ1-5,14,.,TGTGCCACCAGCACCACGGGAGGAAATCAGCCCCAGCATTTT,CATSTTGGNQPQHF
TRBV3-1/TRBV3-2,few,TRBJ2-2,13,.,TGTGCCAGCAGCAAACAGAGTACCGGGGAGCTGTTTTTT,CASSKQSTGELFF
TRBV4-2,.,TRBJ2-3,15,TRBD2,TGTGCCAGCAGCCAGAAGGGACTATACACAGATACGCAGTATTTT,CASSQKGLYTDTQYF
TRBV7-9,.,TRBJ2-2,15,TRBD1,TGTGCCAGCAGACCCGGGACAGCGAACACCGGGGAGCTGTTTTTT,CASRPGTANTGELFF
TRBV7-9,.,TRBJ2-7,14,.,TGTGCCAGCAGCTTAACGGGATCGTCCTACGAGCAGTACTTC,CASSLTGSSYEQYF
TRBV19,.,TRBJ2-5,16,TRBD2,TGTGCCAGTAGTAGTAGGGGAGCGGGAGGTCTAGAGACCCAGTACTTC,CASSSRGAGGLETQYF
TRBV7-8,.,TRBJ1-5,16,TRBD1,TGTGCCAGCAGCTTACAAGGGGGCAGGGGCAATCAGCCCCAGCATTTT,CASSLQGGRGNQPQHF
TRBV7-6,few,TRBJ1-4,15,.,TGTGCCAGCAGCTTAAATCAGGGGCCCAATGAAAAACTGTTTTTT,CASSLNQGPNEKLFF
TRBV5-6,.,TRBJ2-2,15,.,TGTGCCAGCAGCTCCGGGCGGGGGCGCACCGGGGAGCTGTTTTTT,CASSSGRGRTGELFF
TRBV27,.,TRBJ1-3,15,.,TGTGCCAGCAGTTTATCAGGGGTTGTCGGAAACACCATATATTTT,CASSLSGVVGNTIYF
TRBV2,.,TRBJ2-7,15,TRBD2,TGTGCCAGCAGTGTGGGGAGCGGGAGTCGGTACGAGCAGTACTTC,CASSVGSGSRYEQYF
TRBV19,.,TRBJ2-1,15,TRBD2,TGTGCCAGTAGCCCGACTAGCGGGAGAGGCAATGAGCAGTTCTTC,CASSPTSGRGNEQFF
TRBV19,.,TRBJ2-6,14,TRBD2,TGTGCCAGTGGGAGGGACTCTGGGGCCAACGTCCTGACTTTC,CASGRDSGANVLTF
TRBV3-1/TRBV3-2,few,TRBJ2-7,15,TRBD2,TGTGCCAGCAGCCAAGCACTAGCGGGGGTGGGTGAGCAGTACTTC,CASSQALAGVGEQYF
TRBV19,.,TRBJ1-3,16,.,TGTGCCAGTAGTATCCTGGGGGGGTACTCTGGAAACACCATATATTTT,CASSILGGYSGNTIYF
TRBV11-3,.,TRBJ2-1,15,TRBD2,TGTGCCAGCAGCTTATCTAGCGGGGGGATCGATGAGCAGTTCTTC,CASSLSSGGIDEQFF
TRBV7-9,.,TRBJ1-2,13,.,TGTGCCAGCAGCCCAACAGGAACCTATGGCTACACCTTC,CASSPTGTYGYTF
TRBV5-5,few,TRBJ2-1,15,TRBD2,TGTGCCAGCAGCTTGCTAGCGGGGGCCTACAATGAGCAGTTCTTC,CASSLLAGAYNEQFF
TRBV30,.,TRBJ1-2,14,.,TGTGCCTGGAGTGTACCTGGGCGGGGTTATGGCTACACCTTC,CAWSVPGRGYGYTF
TRBV20-1,.,TRBJ1-5,14,.,TGCAGTGCTAGTGACAGACGGGGCAATCAGCCCCAGCATTTT,CSASDRRGNQPQHF
TRBV30,.,TRBJ1-5,13,TRBD1,TGTGCCTGGGGGACAGGGGGCGTTCAGCCCCAGCATTTT,CAWGTGGVQPQHF
TRBV19,once,TRBJ1-1,14,TRBD1,TGTGCCAGTAGTACGACAGGGGGCAACACTGAAGCTTTCTTT,CASSTTGGNTEAFF
TRBV18,.,TRBJ2-7,15,TRBD2,TGTGCCAGCTCACCACCTCTAGCGGGAGGTAGGGAGCAGTACTTC,CASSPPLAGGREQYF
TRBV14,.,TRBJ2-5,15,TRBD1,TGTGCCAGCAGCCGAACAGGGGGCCGTATTGAGACCCAGTACTTC,CASSRTGGRIETQYF
TRBV24-1,.,TRBJ2-1,14,TRBD2,TGTGCCACCAGCTATAGCGGGACCGACAATGAGCAGTTCTTC,CATSYSGTDNEQFF
TRBV6-5,.,TRBJ1-1,15,TRBD1,TGTGCCAGCAGTTCTACGGGACAGGGGAACACTGAAGCTTTCTTT,CASSSTGQGNTEAFF
TRBV4-2,.,TRBJ2-3,13,.,TGTGCCAGCAGCCCCACAGTTACAGATACGCAGTATTTT,CASSPTVTDTQYF
TRBV7-2,.,TRBJ2-7,15,.,TGTGCCAGCAGCTTAAACCCGTTAGGAGCCTACGAGCAGTACTTC,CASSLNPLGAYEQYF
TRBV6-2/TRBV6-3,.,TRBJ2-7,14,TRBD2,TGTGCCAGCAGTACCGGACTAGCCCCCTACGAGCAGTACTTC,CASSTGLAPYEQYF
TRBV6-1,.,TRBJ1-6,15,.,TGTGCCAGCAGTGAGCAGTTTACCCATAATTCACCCCTCCACTTT,CASSEQFTHNSPLHF
TRBV27,.,TRBJ1-2,13,.,TGTGCCAGCAAGGGCCAGGGGAGGGATGGCTACACCTTC,CASKGQGRDGYTF
TRBV6-2/TRBV6-3,.,TRBJ1-5,16,.,TGTGCCAGCAGACCTGGCCAGGCTCATAGCAATCAGCCCCAGCATTTT,CASRPGQAHSNQPQHF